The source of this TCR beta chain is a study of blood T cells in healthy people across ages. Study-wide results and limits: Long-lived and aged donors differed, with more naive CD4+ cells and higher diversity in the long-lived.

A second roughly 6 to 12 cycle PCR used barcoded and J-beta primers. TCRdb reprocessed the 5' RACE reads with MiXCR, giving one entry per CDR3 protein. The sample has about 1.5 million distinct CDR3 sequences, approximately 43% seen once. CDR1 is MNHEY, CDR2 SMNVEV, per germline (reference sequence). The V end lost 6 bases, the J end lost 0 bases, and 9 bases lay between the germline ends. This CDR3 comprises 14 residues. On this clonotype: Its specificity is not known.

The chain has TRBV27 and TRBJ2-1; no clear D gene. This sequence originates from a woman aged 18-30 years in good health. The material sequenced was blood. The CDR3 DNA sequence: TGTGCCAGCAGACCTACTGGCTCCTACAATGAGCAGTTCTTC. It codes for CASRPTGSYNEQFF.